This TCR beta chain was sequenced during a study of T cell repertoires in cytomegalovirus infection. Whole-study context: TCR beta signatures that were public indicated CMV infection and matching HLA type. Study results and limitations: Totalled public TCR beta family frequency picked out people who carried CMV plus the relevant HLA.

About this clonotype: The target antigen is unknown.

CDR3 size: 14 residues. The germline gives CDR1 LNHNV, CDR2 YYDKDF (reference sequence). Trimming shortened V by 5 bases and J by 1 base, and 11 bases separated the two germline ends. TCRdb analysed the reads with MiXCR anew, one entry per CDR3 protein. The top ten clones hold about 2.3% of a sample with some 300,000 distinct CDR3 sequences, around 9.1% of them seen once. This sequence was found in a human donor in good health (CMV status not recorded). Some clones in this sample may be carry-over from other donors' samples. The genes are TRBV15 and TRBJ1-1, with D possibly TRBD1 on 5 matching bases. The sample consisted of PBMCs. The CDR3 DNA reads TGTGCCACCAGCCCCCGGGGACCGAACACTGAAGCTTTCTTT. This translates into CATSPRGPNTEAFF.